Below, one TCR beta chain is given with its context. Its target is unknown. The data belong to a study of blood T cells in healthy people across ages. Findings and limits, study-wide: Age advanced and TCR beta diversity per million T cells fell, roughly linearly. Possibly, changes in expanded clonotypes were confounded because donor CMV status was unknown.

Trimming pared 2 bases from V and 4 bases from J, leaving 17 bases between. From germline, CDR1 is KGHSH and CDR2 LQKENI. The CDR3 sequence is 16 residues long. Samples each yielded at least 5 micrograms of total RNA. Through a sample-barcoded 5' primer and a J-beta primer mix, a second PCR was run for roughly 6 to 11 cycles. MiXCR, run by TCRdb on the 5' RACE reads, gives a single entry per CDR3 protein. Of 1.5 million to 2 million distinct CDR3 sequences in the sample, over 25% were seen once. This clonotype was obtained from a woman younger than 45 in good health. This chain uses TRBV18 with TRBJ1-2, with D possibly TRBD1 on 6 matching bases. What was sequenced was blood. The CDR3 spells CASSPSGAPGAYGYTF. In DNA, the CDR3 is TGTGCCAGCTCACCATCAGGGGCCCCCGGGGCCTATGGCTACACCTTC.